The 23 T cell receptor beta chains listed next were all sequenced from one sample in a study of cytotoxic CD8 clonotypes in ibrutinib-treated CLL. Produced via immunoSEQ multiplex PCR; TCRdb's table is partial and in-frame only. The table records about 160,000 clones, roughly 86% of them present only once. Sample: PBMCs, taken after 12 months of ibrutinib treatment. The receptors come from a human donor with chronic lymphocytic leukemia.

CDR3: CAWRKGAGELFF. CDR3 nucleotides: TGTGCCTGGAGGAAGGGAGCCGGGGAGCTGTTTTTT. The chain carries TRBV30 and TRBJ2-2; D is perhaps TRBD2 (5 bases). V was cut by 3 bases and J by 6 bases, with 8 bases left in between. The CDR3 runs to 12 residues. Germline V gene lookup returns CDR1 GTSNPN and CDR2 SVGIG (reference sequence).

This chain links TRBV4-2 with TRBJ2-1, with 8 bases aligning to TRBD2. Germline trimming cut 0 bases from V and 12 bases from J; bases unmatched to any gene: 13. Germline V gene lookup returns CDR1 LGHNA and CDR2 YNFKEQ. This CDR3 has 16 amino acids. The CDR3 DNA reads as TGTGCCAGCAGCCAAGATCTGGCGGGGGGCCTGTCCGGGCAGTTCTTC. Translated, it gives CASSQDLAGGLSGQFF.

The CDR3 coding sequence is TGTGCCAGCTCACCAGGGACGCTAAGCTCCTACGAGCAGTACTTC. Protein sequence: CASSPGTLSSYEQYF. The chain recombines TRBV18 with TRBJ2-7, with D perhaps matching TRBD1 or TRBD2 (5 bases each). Germline values: CDR1 KGHSH, CDR2 LQKENI. Trimming took 2 bases from V and 0 from J, leaving 11 bases between them. This CDR3 contains 15 residues. Supplemented by reference TRBV18 and TRBJ2-7, the full variable domain reads NAGVMQNPRHLVRRRGQEARLRCSPMKGHSHVYWYRQLPEEGLKFMVYLQKENIIDESGMPKERFSAEFPKEGPSILRIQQVVRGDSAAYFCASSPGTLSSYEQYFGPGTRLTVT.

This clone was seen just once. J is TRBJ1-1 and V is TRBV28, with no clear D. Trimming removed 5 bases from V and 7 bases from J, with 14 bases in between. Germline V CDR1 and CDR2: MDHEN, SYDVKM. This CDR3 contains 13 residues. The CDR3 here is CASSPLGRVEAFF. CDR3 bases: TGTGCCAGCAGTCCTCTCGGGCGGGTTGAAGCTTTCTTT.

The chain uses TRBV5-1 and TRBJ2-3; 10 nucleotides line up with TRBD1. The germline V gene has CDR1 SGHRS and CDR2 YFSETQ. CDR3 length: 15 residues. Trimming removed 4 bases from V and 5 bases from J; junction bases left unmatched: 7. CDR3 residues: CASSRLGDRGDTQYF. The CDR3 nucleotides read TGCGCCAGCAGCCGGCTAGGGGACAGGGGAGATACGCAGTATTTT.

The CDR3 spells CASSFRGTPYEQYF. DNA of the CDR3: TGTGCCAGCAGTTTCAGGGGAACCCCCTACGAGCAGTACTTC. The chain employs TRBV27 and TRBJ2-7; perhaps TRBD1 as D (6 bases). The CDR3 spans 14 residues. The germline V gene encodes CDR1 MNHEY and CDR2 SMNVEV (reference sequence). The V gene lost 3 bases and the J gene lost 2 bases, with 11 bases spanning the gap.

Here the CDR3 reads CASSYQGRGYGYTF. In DNA form, the CDR3 reads TGTGCCAGCAGCTACCAGGGGCGCGGCTATGGCTACACCTTC. The V call is TRBV7-3, the J call TRBJ1-2, with D possibly matching TRBD1 (6 bases). V was trimmed by 4 bases and J by 4 bases, leaving 13 bases between them. The CDR3 is 14 residues long. Germline CDR1 is SGHTA and CDR2 is FQGTGA.

This chain uses TRBV18 with TRBJ1-4; D is undetermined. This CDR3 comprises 13 residues. Trimming took 6 bases from V and 4 from J, leaving 9 bases between them. CDR1 KGHSH and CDR2 LQKENI come from the germline V gene. The CDR3 here is CASSWAVNEKLFF. The DNA of the CDR3 is TGTGCCAGCTCGTGGGCAGTTAATGAAAAACTGTTTTTT.

This chain uses TRBV7-2 with TRBJ1-1; D call uncertain. This CDR3 comprises 14 residues. Trimming stripped 1 base from V and 0 bases from J, with 6 bases between. In germline, CDR1 is SGHTA, CDR2 FQGNSA. CDR3 residues: CASSLGGVNTEAFF. DNA for the CDR3: TGTGCCAGCAGCTTAGGAGGAGTGAACACTGAAGCTTTCTTT. The full variable domain, completed using reference TRBV7-2 and TRBJ1-1, is GAGVSQSPSNKVTEKGKDVELRCDPISGHTALYWYRQSLGQGLEFLIYFQGNSAPDKSGLPSDRFSAERTGGSVSTLTIQRTQQEDSAVYLCASSLGGVNTEAFFGQGTRLTVV.

J is TRBJ1-5 and V is TRBV5-1; a possible D gene is TRBD1 (5 bases). V gave up 6 bases and J gave up 1 base, with 14 bases separating them. This CDR3 contains 15 residues. Germline V lookup: CDR1 SGHRS, CDR2 YFSETQ. CDR3: CASTVGVGSNQPQHF. CDR3 DNA sequence: TGCGCCAGCACCGTGGGGGTCGGGAGCAATCAGCCCCAGCATTTT.

This clone was picked up one time. The CDR3 protein is CASSSRVYNEQFF. The DNA of the CDR3 is TGTGCCAGCAGCTCCAGGGTGTACAATGAGCAGTTCTTC. The rearrangement joins TRBV7-8 to TRBJ2-1, with a possible D match to TRBD1 (5 bases). The germline V gene encodes CDR1 SGHVS and CDR2 FQNEAQ. There are 13 residues in the CDR3. Between the trimmed V and J ends, which lost 4 bases and 4 bases, there was a span of 8 bases.

This clone has just one count. The chain links TRBV4-3 to TRBJ2-5; D is uncertain. The DNA end lines up better with TRBJ2-7; the J call may be wrong. Germline assignment: CDR1 LGHNA and CDR2 YSLEER. This CDR3 has 14 amino acids. The CDR3 loop reads CASSQDDTAYEQYF. In DNA, the CDR3 is TGCGCCAGCAGCCAAGATGACACGGCCTACGAGCAGTACTTC.

This sequence joins TRBV28 and TRBJ1-1, with unresolved D. From germline, CDR1 is MDHEN and CDR2 SYDVKM. V was pared by 4 bases and J by 11 bases, with 11 bases between. The CDR3 length is 11 residues. The CDR3 is CASSSRGRAFF. CDR3 bases: TGTGCCAGCAGTTCCCGTGGACGGGCTTTCTTT. Full variable domain (outside the CDR3, taken from reference TRBV28 and TRBJ1-1): DVKVTQSSRYLVKRTGEKVFLECVQDMDHENMFWYRQDPGLGLRLIYFSYDVKMKEKGDIPEGYSVSREKKERFSLILESASTNQTSMYLCASSSRGRAFFGQGTRLTVV.

CDR3 sequence reads: CASRQGQGFYGYTF. The CDR3 DNA follows: TGTGCCAGCAGACAGGGACAGGGTTTCTATGGCTACACCTTC. This rearrangement joins TRBV5-6 to TRBJ1-2; TRBD1 matches at 9 bases. CDR3 length: 14 residues. Germline CDR1 reads SGHDT; CDR2 reads YYEEEE. The J segment lost 4 bases and the V segment lost 5 bases, leaving 6 bases of the junction unmatched.

The chain joins TRBV7-2 to TRBJ2-3, with D maybe TRBD2 (6 bases). Per the germline V gene, CDR1 is SGHTA and CDR2 is FQGNSA. Trimming took 5 bases from V and 0 from J, leaving 12 bases between them. The CDR3 spans 15 residues. The CDR3 here is CASSRPAGSTDTQYF. CDR3 DNA sequence: TGTGCCAGCAGCCGTCCGGCGGGGAGCACAGATACGCAGTATTTT.

This clone was found once. The chain employs TRBV28 and TRBJ1-1; D gene ambiguous. V gave up 2 bases and J gave up 1 base, with 5 bases separating them. The CDR3 extends over 13 amino acids. Per germline, CDR1 MDHEN and CDR2 SYDVKM. Written as DNA, the CDR3 is TGTGCCAGCAGTTTAGCAGGGAACACTGAAGCTTTCTTT. Translated, it gives CASSLAGNTEAFF.

This clone was observed many times. V gene TRBV19 combines with J gene TRBJ1-3, with TRBD1 as a possible D gene (6 bases). V lost 6 bases to trimming and J lost 1 base, with 13 bases between them. The germline V gene encodes CDR1 LNHDA and CDR2 SQIVND (reference sequence). This CDR3 spans 15 amino acids. In nucleotides, the CDR3 is TGTGCCAGTAGCGAACAGGGTTTATCTGGAAACACCATATATTTT. Encoded protein: CASSEQGLSGNTIYF.

The chain has TRBV7-2 and TRBJ1-1; tentatively, D is TRBD1 (5 bases). V was cut by 5 bases and J by 1 base, with 11 bases left in between. Germline V gene lookup returns CDR1 SGHTA and CDR2 FQGNSA. The CDR3 spans 14 residues. The CDR3 sequence: CASSRQISNTEAFF. The CDR3 DNA sequence: TGTGCCAGCAGCCGACAGATTTCGAACACTGAAGCTTTCTTT.

V usage is TRBV10-3 and J usage is TRBJ1-1; D unresolved. CDR3 length: 12 amino acids. With 8 bases removed from V and 1 base from J, the gap between germline ends came to 8 bases. The germline V gene has CDR1 ENHRY and CDR2 SYGVKD. CDR3 in DNA: TGTGCCATCGGAACACAGAACACTGAAGCTTTCTTT. Residues: CAIGTQNTEAFF.

This clone was picked up one time. The chain carries TRBV29-1 and TRBJ1-1; D gene unclear. The CDR3 loop spans 15 amino acids. The germline CDR1 and CDR2 sequences are SQVTM and ANQGSEA. V lost 3 bases to trimming and J lost 0 bases, with 14 bases between them. For the CDR3, the DNA is TGCAGCGTTGATGGTACGGTACCCATGAACACTGAAGCTTTCTTT. Its protein is CSVDGTVPMNTEAFF.

The chain links TRBV11-2 to TRBJ2-7, with TRBD1 matching over 7 bases. The CDR3 has 16 amino acids. The germline gives CDR1 SGHAT, CDR2 FQNNGV. The V segment lost 0 bases and the J segment 0 bases; nucleotides outside the gene matches: 5. CDR3: CASSLDVDRYSYEQYF. The CDR3 DNA sequence: TGTGCCAGCAGCTTAGATGTGGACAGGTACTCCTACGAGCAGTACTTC. Together with reference TRBV11-2 and TRBJ2-7, the CDR3 gives the full variable domain: EAGVAQSPRYKIIEKRQSVAFWCNPISGHATLYWYQQILGQGPKLLIQFQNNGVVDDSQLPKDRFSAERLKGVDSTLKIQPAKLEDSAVYLCASSLDVDRYSYEQYFGPGTRLTVT.

Here the CDR3 reads CASSLDRSSGGHEQFF. The CDR3 DNA follows: TGCGCCAGCAGCTTGGATCGGAGTAGCGGGGGTCATGAGCAGTTCTTC. The gene calls are TRBV5-1 and TRBJ2-1; TRBD2 matches 9 bases. The germline V gene encodes CDR1 SGHRS and CDR2 YFSETQ. Losses at the gene ends were 0 bases for V and 8 bases for J; bases not matched to a gene: 9. This CDR3 has 16 amino acids. Using reference TRBV5-1 and TRBJ2-1 for the parts outside the CDR3, the full variable domain is KAGVTQTPRYLIKTRGQQVTLSCSPISGHRSVSWYQQTPGQGLQFLFEYFSETQRNKGNFPGRFSGRQFSNSRSEMNVSTLELGDSALYLCASSLDRSSGGHEQFFGPGTRLTVL.

V gene TRBV6-4 combines with J gene TRBJ2-2; tentative D call: TRBD1 (5 bases). With 6 bases removed from V and 5 bases from J, the gap between germline ends came to 10 bases. CDR1 and CDR2 (germline): MRHNA, SNTAGT. The CDR3 loop spans 13 amino acids. The CDR3: CASSRTLTGELFF. CDR3 in DNA: TGTGCCAGCAGCAGGACACTTACCGGGGAGCTGTTTTTT.